The 21 T cell receptor beta chains presented below share a single source sample, sequenced in a study of molecular identifiers for immune sequencing clone quantification. TCRdb redid the calling of the PCR reads with MiXCR, one entry per CDR3 protein. The top ten hold less than 10% of the sample, which has about 98,000 distinct CDR3 sequences, around 37% seen once. The specimen was naive CD8+ T cells from blood, with Jurkat cell RNA spiked in. The sample's subset: FACS-sorted CD8+CD4-CCR7+CD45RA+ naive T cells. The receptors were gathered from a human donor in good health. Some libraries in this study had Jurkat cell RNA spiked in.

Note on this clonotype: At one end the junction does not follow the germline gene, possibly because of a read error. The V gene is TRBV28, the J gene TRBJ2-7, with a tentative D call TRBD1 (6 bases). The CDR3 has 13 residues. The germline CDR1 and CDR2 sequences are MDHEN and SYDVKM. DNA of the CDR3: TGTGCCAGCACCTGGGACACCTCCTACGAGCAGGACTTC. Protein: CASTWDTSYEQDF.

This clonotype was detected only once. V gene TRBV4-3 combines with J gene TRBJ2-7; 8 bases agree with TRBD2. The trim removed 0 bases at V and 3 bases at J, leaving 7 bases unmatched. The CDR3 sequence is 16 residues long. Germline-derived CDR1 and CDR2 are LGHNA and YSLEER. The CDR3 loop is CASSQDLSGSFYEQYF. The CDR3 bases are TGCGCCAGCAGCCAAGATTTGAGCGGGAGCTTCTACGAGCAGTACTTC.

This clonotype was seen a handful of times. The chain uses TRBV9 and TRBJ2-7; either TRBD1 or TRBD2 may supply D (5 bases each). Germline V gene lookup returns CDR1 SGDLS and CDR2 YYNGEE. CDR3 size: 14 residues. V dropped 5 bases and J dropped 6 bases, with 18 bases sitting between them. The CDR3 sequence is CASSQGERPGEQYF. The CDR3 DNA sequence: TGTGCCAGCAGTCAGGGAGAGAGACCGGGCGAGCAGTACTTC. Full variable domain (remainder filled in from reference TRBV9 and TRBJ2-7): DSGVTQTPKHLITATGQRVTLRCSPRSGDLSVYWYQQSLDQGLQFLIQYYNGEERAKGNILERFSAQQFPDLHSELNLSSLELGDSALYFCASSQGERPGEQYFGPGTRLTVT.

As concerns this clonotype: A read error is possible here, since a much larger clone lies one base away. DNA of the CDR3: TGCGCCAGCAGCCAAGATCTGCGGGGATGGCCCCAGCAATTT. Translating gives CASSQDLRGWPQQF. V gene TRBV4-1 combines with J gene TRBJ1-5; unclear D gene. CDR1 is MGHRA and CDR2 is YSYEKL in the germline V gene. The CDR3 is 14 residues long.

In DNA, the CDR3 is TGTGCCAGCAGTTCACTCTTCTCTGGGGCCAACGTCCTGACTTTC. It is translated as CASSSLFSGANVLTF. This chain uses TRBV28 with TRBJ2-6; D uncertain. V shed 4 bases and J shed 0 bases, with 7 bases lying between them. Germline-derived CDR1 and CDR2 are MDHEN and SYDVKM. CDR3 length: 15 residues.

The rearrangement joins TRBV9 to TRBJ2-1; 12 nucleotides line up with TRBD2. Germline CDR1 and CDR2: SGDLS and YYNGEE. CDR3 length: 15 amino acids. The trim removed 4 bases at V and 6 bases at J, leaving 5 bases unmatched. This CDR3 is CASSSLAGGVNEQFF. In nucleotides, the CDR3 is TGTGCCAGCAGCTCACTAGCGGGAGGTGTCAATGAGCAGTTCTTC.

This chain connects TRBV12-3 or TRBV12-4 to TRBJ2-1; D is undetermined. The CDR3 extends over 11 amino acids. The germline V and J ends were trimmed by 2 bases and 7 bases, with 3 bases remaining between them. CDR3 region: CASSLMNEQFF. In nucleotides, the CDR3 is TGTGCCAGCAGTTTAATGAATGAGCAGTTCTTC.

On this clonotype: At one boundary the junction diverges from the germline segment, which might be a read error. This chain joins TRBV29-1 and TRBJ1-2; D call uncertain. Per the germline V gene, CDR1 is SQVTM and CDR2 is ANQGSEA. The CDR3 contains 11 residues. In DNA form, the CDR3 reads TGCGGCGTTTGGTGTGCCTATGGCTACACCTTC. Residues: CGVWCAYGYTF. Complete variable domain (other parts from reference TRBV29-1 and TRBJ1-2): SAVISQKPSRDICQRGTSLTIQCQVDSQVTMMFWYRQQPGQSLTLIATANQGSEATYESGFVIDKFPISRPNLTFSTLTVSNMSPEDSSIYLCGVWCAYGYTFGSGTRLTVV.

Points on this clonotype: Being one base from a much bigger clone, this may be a read error. The conserved closing phenylalanine or tryptophan is absent in this CDR3, likely reflecting a read error. This chain connects TRBV7-9 to TRBJ2-7; maybe TRBD2 (6 bases). Trimming cost V 1 base and J 5 bases, with 12 bases left between them. Germline V gene sequence: CDR1 SEHNR, CDR2 FQNEAQ (reference sequence). This CDR3 spans 14 amino acids. Here the CDR3 reads CASSLVGGVDEQYY. The CDR3 region has the DNA TGTGCCAGCAGCTTAGTTGGAGGGGTAGACGAGCAGTACTAC.

This clonotype has ten or more counts. This chain uses TRBV29-1 with TRBJ2-2; D is perhaps TRBD1 (6 bases). The CDR3 totals 14 residues. Germline V gene lookup returns CDR1 SQVTM and CDR2 ANQGSEA. Trimming removed 0 bases from V and 6 bases from J, with 11 bases in between. Written as DNA, the CDR3 is TGCAGCGTTGAAGATCCCAGGGGTGCCGGGGAGCTGTTTTTT. Translated: CSVEDPRGAGELFF.

Worth noting for this clonotype: An end of the junction differs from the germline gene, which may be a read error. The rearrangement joins TRBV7-2 to TRBJ2-5; D possibly matches TRBD1 or TRBD2 (6 bases each). This CDR3 spans 14 amino acids. Germline values: CDR1 SGHTA, CDR2 FQGNSA. This chain's CDR3 is CASSLGGARETQCF. The CDR3 DNA reads TGTGCCAGCAGCTTAGGGGGGGCTCGAGAGACCCAGTGCTTC.

The sample holds a few counts of this clonotype. This chain links TRBV11-2 with TRBJ2-7; D ambiguous. Trimming pared 4 bases from V and 7 bases from J, leaving 8 bases between. The V gene's germline CDR1 is SGHAT and CDR2 FQNNGV. The CDR3 has 11 amino acids. CDR3 in amino acids: CASSSPWEQYF. The CDR3 DNA reads as TGTGCCAGCAGCTCCCCGTGGGAGCAGTACTTC.

This sequence joins TRBV6-2 or TRBV6-3 and TRBJ2-3; 7 positions agree with TRBD2. The trim removed 4 bases at V and 1 base at J, leaving 5 bases unmatched. The CDR3 totals 15 residues. The germline V gene has CDR1 MNHEY and CDR2 SVGEGT. In DNA, the CDR3 is TGTGCCAGCAGTTGGGGCGGGAGACGCACAGATACGCAGTATTTT. Protein: CASSWGGRRTDTQYF.

CDR3: CASRARGDSYEQYF. CDR3 coding DNA: TGCGCCAGCCGCGCCCGGGGCGACTCCTACGAGCAGTACTTC. The V and J genes are TRBV4-1 and TRBJ2-7, with D perhaps TRBD1 or TRBD2 (5 bases each). The CDR3 runs to 14 residues. Deletions cut 8 bases from V and 0 bases from J, with 14 bases between. Per the germline V gene, CDR1 is MGHRA and CDR2 is YSYEKL.

This chain links TRBV12-3 or TRBV12-4 with TRBJ2-3, with D maybe TRBD2 (6 bases). V was trimmed by 5 bases and J by 2 bases, leaving 17 bases between them. This CDR3 has 16 amino acids. The CDR3: CASSAWEVGTTDTQYF. CDR3 in DNA: TGTGCCAGCAGTGCATGGGAGGTTGGGACCACAGATACGCAGTATTTT.

This clonotype was recorded at least ten times. The rearrangement uses TRBV7-2 and TRBJ2-3; no definite D call. V was cut by 4 bases and J by 1 base, with 6 bases left in between. Germline CDR1 and CDR2: SGHTA and FQGNSA. The CDR3 has 13 residues. The CDR3 nucleotides read TGTGCCAGCAGCTCCCTGGGCACAGATACGCAGTATTTT. It translates to CASSSLGTDTQYF.

This clonotype was observed at least ten times. V and J are TRBV4-2 and TRBJ1-1, with no clear D. The V end lost 1 base, the J end lost 11 bases, and 8 bases lay between the germline ends. This CDR3 has 11 amino acids. Looked up from germline, CDR1 is LGHNA and CDR2 is YNFKEQ. The CDR3: CASSQGLRAFF. DNA of the CDR3: TGTGCCAGCAGCCAAGGCCTGAGGGCTTTCTTT.

The chain carries TRBV2 and TRBJ2-4; TRBD2 matches at 7 bases. This CDR3 spans 18 amino acids. V lost 5 bases to trimming and J lost 6 bases; unmatched junction nucleotides: 19. Germline CDR1 SNHLY, CDR2 FYNNEI. CDR3 region: CASSQPFLRGGEGNIQYF. The CDR3 DNA reads TGTGCCAGCAGTCAACCCTTTCTTCGAGGAGGGGAGGGAAACATTCAGTACTTC.

Worth noting for this clonotype: As the CDR3 is not closed by the conserved phenylalanine or tryptophan, this likely results from a read error. This chain links TRBV7-6 with TRBJ2-7, with 8 bases that match TRBD1. J gave up 9 bases and V 5 bases, and 9 bases lay outside the gene matches. CDR1 is SGHVS, CDR2 FNYEAQ, per germline. The CDR3 extends over 13 amino acids. CDR3 loop: CASSLGQGGRQYL. In DNA form, the CDR3 reads TGTGCCAGCAGCCTAGGACAGGGAGGACGGCAGTACCTC.

This clonotype came up once. The chain combines TRBV19 with TRBJ2-1; D not certain. The CDR3 is made up of 13 amino acids. Trimming cost V 5 bases and J 0 bases, with 5 bases left between them. Germline V gives CDR1 LNHDA, CDR2 SQIVND (reference sequence). The CDR3 sequence: CASSGPSYNEQFF. Here the CDR3 DNA reads TGTGCCAGTAGTGGGCCCTCCTACAATGAGCAGTTCTTC.

This clonotype was observed a few times. With a much larger clone just one base away, this may be a read error. The gene calls are TRBV7-8 and TRBJ1-5; tentative D call: TRBD1 (5 bases). This CDR3 is built from 15 residues. Per the germline V gene, CDR1 is SGHVS and CDR2 is FQNEAQ. CDR3 sequence reads: CASSSKAGQGQPQQF. In nucleotides, the CDR3 is TGTGCCAGCAGCTCCAAGGCAGGCCAGGGTCAGCCCCAGCAATTT.